Listed here are 3 T cell receptor beta chains from one sample, sequenced in a study of T cell responses to AZD1222 COVID-19 vaccine. Method: immunoSEQ multiplex PCR; TCRdb's copy keeps in-frame clones and lacks some. The sample lists roughly 100,000 clones, roughly 88% occurring once. The sample in question was peripheral blood, obtained on day 0 of AZD1222 vaccination. Every receptor here comes from an adult in good health.

The chain links TRBV10-3 to TRBJ2-1; 7 bases are shared with TRBD2. The CDR3 totals 13 residues. CDR1 is ENHRY, CDR2 SYGVKD, per germline. V dropped 7 bases and J dropped 7; count of bases not matched to a gene: 7. The DNA for the CDR3 is TGTGCCATCAACGGCGGGGGTCGAAATGAGCAGTTCTTC. Translating it yields CAINGGGRNEQFF.

The chain links TRBV5-1 to TRBJ1-2; D unclear. Germline V gives CDR1 SGHRS, CDR2 YFSETQ. Trimming took off 0 bases at V and 5 bases at J, with 11 bases between the two ends. The CDR3 is made up of 14 amino acids. CDR3 amino acids: CASSLGEEEYGYTF. In DNA form, the CDR3 reads TGCGCCAGCAGCTTGGGAGAGGAGGAATATGGCTACACCTTC.

The chain carries TRBV5-6 and TRBJ2-1, with TRBD2 matching 12 bases. This CDR3 region has 15 residues. The J segment lost 7 bases and the V segment lost 3 bases, leaving 5 bases of the junction unmatched. The germline gives CDR1 SGHDT, CDR2 YYEEEE. The CDR3, as DNA: TGTGCCAGCAGCTCGACTAGCGGGGGTGGTAATGAGCAGTTCTTC. Residues: CASSSTSGGGNEQFF.